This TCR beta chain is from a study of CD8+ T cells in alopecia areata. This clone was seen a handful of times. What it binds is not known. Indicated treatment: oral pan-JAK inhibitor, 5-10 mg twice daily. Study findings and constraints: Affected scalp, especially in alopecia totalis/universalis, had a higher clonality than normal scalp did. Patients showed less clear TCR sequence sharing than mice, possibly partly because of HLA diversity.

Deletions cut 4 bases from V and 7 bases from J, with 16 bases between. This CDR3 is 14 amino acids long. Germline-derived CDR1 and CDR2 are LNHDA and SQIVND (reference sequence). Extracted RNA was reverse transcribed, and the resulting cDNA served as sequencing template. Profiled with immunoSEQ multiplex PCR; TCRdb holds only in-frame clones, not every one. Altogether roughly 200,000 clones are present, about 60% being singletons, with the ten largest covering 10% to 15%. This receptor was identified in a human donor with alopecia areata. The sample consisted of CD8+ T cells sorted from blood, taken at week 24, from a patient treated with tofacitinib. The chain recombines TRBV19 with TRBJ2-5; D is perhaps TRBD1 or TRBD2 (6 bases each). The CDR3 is CASSTGGGTGTQYF. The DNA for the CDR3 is TGTGCCAGTAGTACCGGGGGCGGCACGGGGACCCAGTACTTC.